This T cell receptor beta chain was identified during a study of T cell repertoires in cytomegalovirus infection. TCRdb re-derived calls from the reads in MiXCR, one entry per CDR3 protein. This sample has roughly 350,000 distinct CDR3 sequences, with approximately 35% found just once. Notes on this clonotype: Its antigen remains unknown.

V dropped 8 bases and J dropped 0; count of bases not matched to a gene: 6. CDR1 LNHNV and CDR2 YYDKDF come from the germline V gene (reference sequence). The CDR3 spans 14 residues. The chain combines TRBV15 with TRBJ2-7; 8 nucleotides line up with TRBD2. The starting material was cultured PBMCs, obtained from culture after CMV antigen stimulation. The receptor's source is a human donor in good health (CMV status not recorded). Some clones in this sample may be carry-over from other donors' samples. The CDR3 reads CATAGGVLSYEQYF. CDR3 in DNA: TGTGCCACCGCGGGGGGAGTTCTCTCCTACGAGCAGTACTTC.